This T cell receptor (beta chain) appears in the sequencing data of a study of graft-versus-host responses after intestinal transplantation (dated by TCRdb to the early 2020s). A note on the overall study: The transplants that recipients got were multivisceral, liver-intestinal, or isolated intestinal. Rather than being sequenced by the commercial service, samples from three later patients were sequenced in-house on an Illumina MiSeq and processed with MiXCR. To identify alloreactive clones, pre-transplant mixed lymphocyte reaction products were sequenced and then compared with unstimulated pre-transplant donor and recipient T cells. The cohort enrolled some 23 intestinal transplant recipients including one retransplant, and a few patients lacking pretransplant specimens were excluded. A peak of at least 4% donor T cells among recipient peripheral blood mononuclear cells was the definition used for donor T cell macrochimerism. Graft-versus-host and host-versus-graft alloreactive T cell clones were tracked in the graft, circulation and bone marrow after intestinal transplantation using bulk TCR-beta CDR3 sequencing. Anti-thymocyte globulin induction was given to all recipients, followed by maintenance tacrolimus and steroids for approximately 3 years.

The time point label, read with the paper, signifies: cells obtained before transplantation from donor or recipient. CD3+CD4+ and CD3+CD8+ populations were FACS-sorted from unstimulated pre-transplant donor and recipient cells taken from spleen or lymph nodes. The investigation overall reported the following: GvH clones were found in recipient bone marrow, and some of the GvH clones appeared earlier in ileal mucosa or blood, which is consistent with an intestinal mucosal origin. Peak levels of circulating GvH clones were associated with declines in HvG clones early after transplant. The relatively low number and heterogeneity of intestinal transplant patients limited the conclusions. Patients with donor T cell macrochimerism had high GvH to HvG T cell clonal ratios in their allografts.

Notes on this clone: Its antigen remains unidentified. No clone much larger than this one lies a single base away; base qualities are absent.

V lost 4 bases and J lost 0 bases; the stretch between them is 10 bases long. Including cysteine and phenylalanine, the CDR3 has 16 amino acids. Only CDR3 DNA remains: 48 bases, in frame from the first base. The germline V gene (reference sequence) supplies CDR1 LNHDA and CDR2 SQIVND. Libraries were constructed by the immunoSEQ multiplex PCR assay. For most patients, genomic DNA was isolated with the Qiagen DNeasy Blood and Tissue Kit and shipped frozen to Adaptive Biotechnologies for TCR sequencing. Adaptive Biotechnologies carried out high-throughput TCR-beta CDR3 sequencing of genomic DNA for most patients. Processing in the source paper ran as follows. TCR sequencing data for around 19 patients were retrieved from Adaptive's ImmunoSEQ software; a few other patients were processed with MiXCR and VDJtools. To correct CD4 versus CD8 sorting errors, any sequence found in both subsets at a frequency ratio below 5:1 was removed. CDR3 nucleotide sequences shared between donor and recipient were removed because the origin of such sequences could not be assigned. To count as alloreactive, a clone needed at least 2-fold expansion over unstimulated cells and a minimum CFSE-low frequency of 0.002% (template counts) or 0.001% (read counts). A clone was considered mappable if detected in the sequenced pre-transplant spleen, lymph node, or MLR CFSE-low populations of the donor or recipient. Cumulative frequency of alloreactive clones was calculated as a percentage of all sequences weighted by copy number. The source is immuneACCESS, and TCRdb retained only in-frame sequences with V and J called. Part of the clones is not carried over; for the studies checked, unresolved V genes explain less than half of this, and the remainder is unexplained. The DNA gave D and trimming, while V, J and clone size come from that table. The sample profile shows about 36,000 clones; roughly 94% of them were found once. About 0.22% of the sample is held by the ten biggest clonotypes.

The starting material was unstimulated CD4+ T cells sorted from spleen or lymph node cells, obtained before transplant. The sequence was collected from a human donor who was the organ donor for an intestinal transplant. The receptor chain draws on TRBV19 and TRBJ2-6; tentative D gene TRBD1, with 6 bases matching. For the CDR3, the sequence is CASSKTGSSGANVLTF. The nucleotides are TGTGCCAGTAGTAAGACAGGATCCTCTGGGGCCAACGTCCTGACTTTC.